This TCR beta chain is from a study of cytomegalovirus exposure and HLA in healthy donors (dated 2017 in TCRdb). Concerning the study at large: In an earlier analysis of under 750 of the donors, 276 Gb of sequence data and 95 million to 130 million unique TCR beta sequences from about 179 million T cells were reported. To decide whether each TCR beta V gene segment behaved as functional or pseudogenic, an earlier analysis of some 570 of the donors relied on high-throughput TCR beta sequencing. Of the 350 to 450 genotyped donors, roughly 80% fell in the genetic ancestry cluster associated with self-reported Caucasian donors. About five DR-DQ haplotypes were handled as single units for association and clustering because linkage in the cohort was strong. In the later analysis, no new phenotypic data were used to find candidate immune exposures; instead, reliance was placed on TCR beta sequences and their occurrence across donors. Typing coverage varied by locus: roughly 620-640 donors for A, B, C, DRB1 and DQB1; about 520 for DQA1; some 610 for DPA1; 400 to 480 for DPB1. The study combined high-throughput TCR immunosequencing, statistical association of individual TCRs with disease status, and machine learning to predict cytomegalovirus infection status. Along with the approximately 670-subject first cohort, a separate validation cohort of 120 different subjects was used. The study profiled the T cell repertoires of more than 500 subjects by immunosequencing and related them to cytomegalovirus serostatus. A later genetic analysis used genome-wide SNP genotypes for about 65% of the roughly 670 donors, treating that subset as a discovery cohort. The study was designed to test whether signatures of past pathogen exposure could be identified by cataloging public T cell receptors. A later analysis re-examined previously published TCR beta repertoires from several hundred donors and added high-resolution HLA genotyping to investigate patterns of TCR occurrence. Donor age, sex, ethnicity and CMV serostatus were compiled alongside the repertoire data. An early release that covered several hundred HLA-typed donors contained approximately 300 gigabases of sequencing data and tens of millions of unique TCR sequences. Class I and class II HLA loci were covered by the typing at four-digit resolution. Every discovery cohort repertoire had been produced on one sequencing platform. Among roughly 370 genotyped donors of the cohort, an average of approximately 240,000 unique TCR beta nucleotide sequences were sequenced per donor, about a sixth of them non-productive. Overall study results and their limits: Cytomegalovirus status was reported to be diagnosed by the classifier with high specificity and sensitivity in both the original and validation cohorts. Compared with equally common non-associated chains, HLA-associated TCR beta chains in a later analysis were more clonally expanded and had lower generation probabilities. Assigning TCR associations to individual alleles was difficult when HLA alleles, especially DR and DQ, strongly co-occurred. According to a later analysis, TCR association rates differed among HLA loci, with DRB1 alleles showing the most associated TCRs and HLA-C alleles showing the fewest. The earlier analysis of around 600 of the donors excluded 15 to 20 rarely observed V segments, including chromosome 9 orphons, because counts were too low. The cohort was sequenced for TCR beta chains only, and without alpha or paired-chain data the features that could be detected were limited. The authors suggested that the approach could potentially be generalized to other disease states and immunological phenotypes. In an earlier analysis of fewer than 750 of the donors, most TCR beta V segments were observed in productive rearrangements about 87% or about 30% of the time, broadly matching IMGT annotations. Because HLA typing was unavailable for some donors at each locus, only the typed subset was used in association tests. Sequencing depth was assumed to be roughly uniform across donors in the presence/absence analyses, though that assumption may not hold. The sequencing pipeline was judged likely to have produced a cluster of highly shared sequence variants as a technical artifact. A later genetic analysis associated a missense DCLRE1C variant with V-gene and J-gene trimming of TCR beta chains, and an independent cohort replicated the association. CMV serostatus was the only immune exposure information available for the cohort. In vitro tests confirmed that a few of the cytomegalovirus-associated TCR beta chains recognize cytomegalovirus antigens. A later genetic analysis reported fewer N-insertions in productive TCRs among donors in an Asian-associated ancestry cluster than the roughly 620-donor mean. A later analysis associated 17,000 or so TCR beta sequences with specific HLA alleles at a false discovery rate of 0.05. Several of the top co-occurrence clusters appeared to be linked to parvovirus B19, influenza, CMV and Epstein-Barr virus, according to a later analysis. Across donors, most TCR sequences were observed very rarely, whereas some public TCRs were present in many individuals. A later analysis found that most CMV-associated TCR beta chains appeared HLA-restricted, with HLA associations seemingly driven largely by CMV exposure. A further reported finding was that TCR beta sequences accurately predicted the HLA-A and HLA-B alleles for most subjects in the first cohort. Linkage disequilibrium might explain the correlated functional status among segregating V segments, but an unknown experimental factor could not be excluded. A total of about 180 TCR beta chains were listed by the study as associated with cytomegalovirus.

Libraries were constructed by the immunoSEQ multiplex PCR assay. For the multiplex PCR, a mixture combining 60 forward primers for TCR Vbeta segments and 13 reverse primers for TCR Jbeta segments was used. The CDR3 region of rearranged TCR beta genes was amplified from genomic DNA with a multiplex PCR assay. The amplified TCR beta libraries were sequenced on the Illumina HiSeq System as 87-base-pair reads. The authors' pipeline ran thus. In a later analysis, around 80 million unique TCR beta chains were counted across the 666 repertoires, and approximately 11 million of these chains were shared by at least two donors. To remove PCR and sequencing errors, raw reads were error-corrected and collapsed into unique sequences using a nearest-neighbor algorithm that merged closely related sequences. To assign V, D and J gene segments, CDR3 sequences were aligned to IMGT reference sequences. Each retained sequence needed at least a six-nucleotide match to both a V gene segment and a J gene segment. Rearrangements were called productive when the CDR3 lacked stop codons and stayed in frame with V and J; all others were non-productive. Following IMGT convention, CDR3 was defined as the stretch from the second conserved V-encoded cysteine to the conserved J-encoded phenylalanine. The earlier analysis of about 570 of the donors excluded any sequence lacking an unambiguous match to a single V gene segment. In an earlier analysis of approximately 550 of the donors, V segments were called functional above 56.7% productive rearrangements and were called segregating when the between-donor standard deviation exceeded 5%. A statistical classification framework was developed to diagnose cytomegalovirus status using the catalog of TCR beta chain sequences. A later analysis assigned V and J genes by comparing TCR nucleotide sequences with IMGT/GENE-DB human TR gene sequences. The TCRdist pipeline was used in a later analysis to assign CDR3 sequences and most-parsimonious VDJ recombination scenarios. A later analysis defined each TCR beta chain by its CDR3 amino acid sequence plus V-gene family, and excluded reads lacking a unique V-gene family. A later analysis removed nearly 600 highly shared, low-generation-probability nucleotide sequences to deal with suspected cross-contamination and a sequencing artifact. For each public chain, a later analysis derived a clonal expansion index from normalized ranks of inferred template counts within each repertoire. Generation probabilities in a later analysis came from a VDJ recombination model fitted to out-of-frame rearrangements, and those results were checked against IGoR. In a later analysis, TCR-TCR, TCR-HLA and TCR-CMV co-occurrence was scored with hypergeometric tests, and a repertoire-size bias correction was applied to TCR pairs. A later analysis estimated false discovery rates by permuting HLA or CMV assignments 20 times. In a later analysis, co-occurring TCRs were grouped with DBSCAN, and TCRdist sequence similarity was added when clustering was performed within HLA-allele-positive subsets. For co-occurrence clustering, repertoires with fewer than 30,000 or more than 120,000 public chains were excluded, along with about five repertoires with anomalous nucleotide sharing. This is the immuneACCESS table as TCRdb keeps it, with only in-frame sequences that have V and J called. A part of the clones is gone; compared with another copy, unresolved V genes explain less than half, and the rest is unexplained. V and J calls and clone size are copied from that table; D and trimming were computed from the DNA. This sample has 120,000 to 150,000 clones in its table, and approximately 80% of those were observed once. The ten largest clones capture more than 1.5% of the sample.

Turning to this clone: Which antigen it targets is not known. Within one base of it there is no much larger clone, and no base qualities were kept.

The cohort consisted of approximately 670 healthy bone marrow donors. All cohort members were sampled while nominally healthy, although unrecorded immune exposures were likely present. The donor tested CMV seronegative, placing the donor among the 350 or so seronegative members of the cohort. Every donor gave a peripheral blood sample, and the peripheral blood mononuclear cells from that sample were used for TCR beta sequencing. The Qiagen DNeasy Blood Extraction Kit was used to extract genomic DNA from the blood cell samples. The TCR sequence derives from a woman aged 40-49 years in good health and CMV-seronegative. Sequenced sample: PBMCs.

The nucleotide sequence is TGTGCCAGCAGTTACTCCAAACTAGCAGCTCACTACGAGCAGTACTTC. Its protein product is CASSYSKLAAHYEQYF. The V and J genes are TRBV6-5 and TRBJ2-7; TRBD2 might be the D gene, on 6 matching bases. V loses 0 bases, J loses 3 bases, and the germline ends lie 15 bases apart. Including cysteine and phenylalanine, the CDR3 has 16 amino acids. Of all the DNA, just the CDR3 is kept, 48 bases in frame from base 1. The germline V gene sets CDR1 to MNHEY and CDR2 to SVGAGI.